One sample yielded the 22 T cell receptor beta chains listed below, sequenced in a study of blood T cell repertoires in COVID-19. Using immunoSEQ multiplex PCR, the repertoire was profiled, and TCRdb retains in-frame clones only, with some absent. Of approximately 220,000 clones in the sample, about nine tenths were seen once. What was sequenced was PBMCs or T cells enriched from blood (not recorded which). The receptor set was obtained from a woman in her thirties or forties with acute COVID-19.

The V gene is TRBV27, the J gene TRBJ1-5; 7 bases align to TRBD1. The trim removed 5 bases at V and 4 bases at J, leaving 5 bases unmatched. CDR1 is MNHEY and CDR2 is SMNVEV in the germline V gene (reference sequence). The CDR3 loop spans 14 amino acids. CDR3 bases: TGTGCCAGCAGTGGGCCGGGACAGAATCAGCCCCAGCATTTT. Residues: CASSGPGQNQPQHF.

The chain is built from TRBV7-2 and TRBJ2-3; weak D call: TRBD1 (5 bases). Trimming removed 2 bases at V and 1 base at J, with 13 bases between. The CDR3 runs 16 residues. Germline values: CDR1 SGHTA, CDR2 FQGNSA. CDR3 bases: TGTGCCAGCAGCTTAATAGGGGCCTTCGGCACAGATACGCAGTATTTT. As protein: CASSLIGAFGTDTQYF.

This clone has just one count. V usage is TRBV3-1 (or the pseudogene TRBV3-2) and J usage is TRBJ1-2; no reliable D call. Germline CDR1 reads LGHDT; CDR2 reads YNNKEL (reference sequence). The CDR3 is made up of 15 amino acids. The ends were cut back, 2 bases at V and 8 bases at J, with 18 bases in the middle. The CDR3 nucleotides read TGTGCCAGCAGCCAACTGCAAGGTAGCCTAAGAGGCTACACCTTC. Translating gives CASSQLQGSLRGYTF.

The V and J genes are TRBV5-5 and TRBJ1-1; TRBD1 agrees at 7 bases. Germline CDR1 reads SGHKS; CDR2 reads YYEKEE (reference sequence). The CDR3 has 16 residues. V lost 0 bases to trimming and J lost 1 base; unmatched junction nucleotides: 6. CDR3 amino acids: CASSLGPGGSNTEAFF. CDR3 nucleotide sequence: TGTGCCAGCAGCTTGGGCCCAGGGGGTTCGAACACTGAAGCTTTCTTT. The entire variable domain, with the rest obtained from reference TRBV5-5 and TRBJ1-1, is as follows: DAGVTQSPTHLIKTRGQQVTLRCSPISGHKSVSWYQQVLGQGPQFIFQYYEKEERGRGNFPDRFSARQFPNYSSELNVNALLLGDSALYLCASSLGPGGSNTEAFFGQGTRLTVV.

V is TRBV3-1 (or the pseudogene TRBV3-2) and J is TRBJ2-7; TRBD2 aligns across 7 bases. Germline CDR1 LGHDT, CDR2 YNNKEL (reference sequence). This CDR3 comprises 13 residues. V dropped 3 bases and J dropped 6; count of bases not matched to a gene: 5. The CDR3, as DNA: TGTGCCAGCAGCCACCTGGGGGGGGGCGAGCAGTACGTC. Protein: CASSHLGGGEQYV.

J is TRBJ2-2 and V is TRBV6-5, with D possibly matching TRBD1 (5 bases). V lost 8 bases, J lost 2 bases, and 15 bases lay in between. The CDR3 consists of 15 residues. Germline values: CDR1 MNHEY, CDR2 SVGAGI. The CDR3 nucleotides are TGTGCCAGCGGAATGCGACAGTTAAACACCGGGGAGCTGTTTTTT. This translates into CASGMRQLNTGELFF.

The chain couples TRBV6-5 to TRBJ2-1, with 11 bases identical to TRBD2. This CDR3 spans 15 amino acids. V was pared by 6 bases and J by 3 bases, with 4 bases of the junction left unmatched. Germline CDR1 MNHEY, CDR2 SVGAGI. CDR3 nucleotides: TGTGCCAGCAGCTCTCTAGCGGGGGGCTACAATGAGCAGTTCTTC. It codes for CASSSLAGGYNEQFF.

This chain links TRBV5-5 with TRBJ1-1; D remains ambiguous. The CDR3 loop spans 14 amino acids. Germline CDR1 and CDR2: SGHKS and YYEKEE (reference sequence). Trimming took off 0 bases at V and 4 bases at J, with 10 bases between the two ends. Here the CDR3 DNA reads TGTGCCAGCAGCTTGGTTGACGGAGGCACTGAAGCTTTCTTT. Translation gives CASSLVDGGTEAFF.

V and J are TRBV5-1 and TRBJ1-1; D is unclear. There are 18 residues in the CDR3. V was trimmed by 0 bases and J by 2 bases, leaving 20 bases between them. Germline V CDR1 and CDR2: SGHRS, YFSETQ. CDR3 sequence reads: CASSLGVQNQLSNTEAFF. The CDR3 nucleotides read TGCGCCAGCAGCTTGGGCGTCCAAAATCAATTGAGTAACACTGAAGCTTTCTTT. Combining the CDR3 with reference TRBV5-1 and TRBJ1-1 gives the whole variable domain KAGVTQTPRYLIKTRGQQVTLSCSPISGHRSVSWYQQTPGQGLQFLFEYFSETQRNKGNFPGRFSGRQFSNSRSEMNVSTLELGDSALYLCASSLGVQNQLSNTEAFFGQGTRLTVV.

On this clone: Germline and junction disagree at one end, which may indicate a read error. The rearrangement links TRBV4-3 to TRBJ1-2, with 10 bases matching TRBD1. Per germline, CDR1 LGHNA and CDR2 YSLEER. This CDR3 region has 16 residues. The DNA of the CDR3 is TGCGCCAGCAGCCAATCTGACAGGGGGCCTAATTATGGCTACACCTTC. Protein sequence: CASSQSDRGPNYGYTF.

The chain recombines TRBV4-3 with TRBJ1-2, with D possibly matching TRBD1 (6 bases). The CDR3 is 15 residues long. The V and J ends lost 0 bases and 6 bases respectively, with 14 bases between them. Germline loops: CDR1 LGHNA, CDR2 YSLEER. CDR3 sequence (DNA): TGCGCCAGCAGCCAAGAAAGGGGCTCAGGGGATGGCTACACCTTC. Residues: CASSQERGSGDGYTF.

A few counts support this clone. This chain links TRBV11-2 with TRBJ1-3; a weak D match, TRBD1 (6 bases). CDR1 SGHAT and CDR2 FQNNGV come from the germline V gene. The V end lost 5 bases, the J end lost 3 bases, and 17 bases lay between the germline ends. The CDR3 has 16 amino acids. CDR3 sequence: CASSRVTGDFGNTIYF. In DNA form, the CDR3 reads TGTGCCAGCAGCCGCGTGACAGGAGATTTTGGAAACACCATATATTTT.

The CDR3 nucleotides are TGTGCCAGCAGCTTGTCCAGGGGGCTGGCTAATGAAAAACTGTTTTTT. Its translation is CASSLSRGLANEKLFF. The rearrangement links TRBV5-4 to TRBJ1-4; 8 positions match TRBD1. This CDR3 spans 16 amino acids. Germline loops: CDR1 SGHNT, CDR2 YYREEE (reference sequence). Trimming removed 1 base from V and 3 bases from J; junction bases left unmatched: 5.

CDR3 residues: CASSKGTGAGNTIYF. CDR3 nucleotides: TGTGCCAGTAGTAAAGGGACAGGGGCTGGAAACACCATATATTTT. The J gene is TRBJ1-3, the V gene TRBV19, with TRBD1 matching over 10 bases. Trimming at V came to 4 bases and at J to 2 bases, leaving 2 bases not matched to a gene. The CDR3 consists of 15 residues. Germline CDR1 and CDR2: LNHDA and SQIVND (reference sequence).

The chain employs TRBV7-6 and TRBJ2-7, with 8 bases matching TRBD1. V gave up 5 bases and J gave up 4 bases; unmatched junction bases: 13. The CDR3 extends over 16 amino acids. The germline CDR1 and CDR2 sequences are SGHVS and FNYEAQ. CDR3 nucleotides: TGTGCCAGCAGCCGGGGTGGGGCAGGGGGCTCGTACGAGCAGTACTTC. It codes for CASSRGGAGGSYEQYF.

The chain's CDR3 is CATSDFRQETDTQYF. In nucleotides, the CDR3 is TGTGCCACCAGTGATTTCCGACAGGAGACAGATACGCAGTATTTT. The genes are TRBV24-1 and TRBJ2-3; tentatively, D is TRBD1 (6 bases). This CDR3 has 15 residues. Trimming stripped 1 base from V and 3 bases from J, with 10 bases between. The germline gives CDR1 KGHDR, CDR2 SFDVKD.

The J gene is TRBJ1-1, the V gene TRBV5-1, with 8 bases lining up with TRBD1. The length of the CDR3 is 16 residues. V was pared by 3 bases and J by 1 base, with 8 bases of the junction left unmatched. In germline, CDR1 is SGHRS, CDR2 YFSETQ. The CDR3, as DNA: TGCGCCAGCAGCTGGAACAGGGGGGAAGGGAACACTGAAGCTTTCTTT. Protein product: CASSWNRGEGNTEAFF.

The sample holds one count of this clone. The J gene is TRBJ2-1, the V gene TRBV13; 8 bases are a match to TRBD2. V gave up 4 bases and J gave up 6 bases; unmatched junction bases: 8. Germline V gives CDR1 PRHDT, CDR2 FYEKMQ (reference sequence). The CDR3 consists of 15 residues. The CDR3 protein is CASSSGVAGSNEQFF. The CDR3 DNA sequence: TGTGCCAGCAGCTCAGGGGTAGCGGGGAGCAATGAGCAGTTCTTC.

This chain uses TRBV19 with TRBJ1-1, with 8 nucleotides matching TRBD1. V was pared by 4 bases and J by 8 bases, with 18 bases of the junction left unmatched. Per the germline V gene, CDR1 is LNHDA and CDR2 is SQIVND (reference sequence). This CDR3 spans 17 amino acids. CDR3 sequence: CASSTRTDPIRDREAFF. The DNA for the CDR3 is TGTGCCAGTAGTACCCGAACGGACCCGATCCGGGACAGGGAAGCTTTCTTT.

The chain uses TRBV19 and TRBJ1-5; 9 positions agree with TRBD1. CDR3 length: 19 amino acids. V lost 6 bases to trimming and J lost 0 bases; unmatched junction nucleotides: 15. Germline assignment: CDR1 LNHDA and CDR2 SQIVND (reference sequence). CDR3 sequence (DNA): TGTGCCAGTAGCTCCGAAGACAGGGGGTCTGCCTATAGCAATCAGCCCCAGCATTTT. This encodes CASSSEDRGSAYSNQPQHF.

This chain connects TRBV28 to TRBJ2-1; no definite D call. Trimming removed 8 bases at V and 8 bases at J, with 10 bases between. In germline, CDR1 is MDHEN, CDR2 SYDVKM. The CDR3 has 11 amino acids. CDR3 region: CASQAMDEQFF. The CDR3 DNA reads TGTGCCAGCCAGGCGATGGATGAGCAGTTCTTC.

The chain carries TRBV4-1 and TRBJ1-1; D is ambiguous. Trimming pared 1 base from V and 0 bases from J, leaving 9 bases between. The CDR3 sequence is 15 residues long. Germline values: CDR1 MGHRA, CDR2 YSYEKL. The CDR3 sequence: CASSQAHSLNTEAFF. The CDR3 DNA sequence: TGCGCCAGCAGCCAAGCTCACAGTTTGAACACTGAAGCTTTCTTT.